This T cell receptor (beta chain) was sequenced during a study of cytomegalovirus exposure and HLA in healthy donors. Study-wide results and caveats: Despite most TCR sequences being rare, some public TCRs occurred in many donors.

13 Jbeta primers and 60 Vbeta primers were used for the PCR. The assay was immunoSEQ multiplex PCR, and TCRdb's table has in-frame clones only and misses some. The data contain about 94,000 clones, 81% of them singletons. Germline loops: CDR1 SEHNR, CDR2 FQNEAQ (reference sequence). V lost 7 bases, J lost 0 bases, and 9 bases stayed unmatched. The CDR3 has 16 residues. Regarding this clone: Its antigen is not known. The same CDR3 can be traced to other DNA sequences in this sample.

J is TRBJ1-3 and V is TRBV7-9; 7 nucleotides align to TRBD1. Sample: PBMCs. The source is a human donor in good health. The CDR3 nucleotides are TGTGCCAGCACCAAGCCAGGGGGAGTCTCTGGAAACACCATATATTTT. Amino acid sequence: CASTKPGGVSGNTIYF.